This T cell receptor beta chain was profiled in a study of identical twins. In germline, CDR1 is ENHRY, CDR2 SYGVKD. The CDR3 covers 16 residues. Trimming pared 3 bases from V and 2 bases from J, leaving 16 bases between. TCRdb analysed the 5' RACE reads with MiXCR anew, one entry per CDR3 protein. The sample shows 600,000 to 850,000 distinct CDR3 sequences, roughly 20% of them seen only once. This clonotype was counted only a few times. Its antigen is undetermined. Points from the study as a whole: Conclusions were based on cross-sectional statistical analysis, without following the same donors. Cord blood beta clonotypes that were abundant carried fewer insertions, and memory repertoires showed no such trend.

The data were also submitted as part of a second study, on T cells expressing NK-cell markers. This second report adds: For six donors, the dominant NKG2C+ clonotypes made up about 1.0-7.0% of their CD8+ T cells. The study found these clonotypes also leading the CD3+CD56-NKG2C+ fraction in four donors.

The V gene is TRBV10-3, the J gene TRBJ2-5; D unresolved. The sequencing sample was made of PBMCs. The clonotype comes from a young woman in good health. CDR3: CAISDAYANPQETQYF. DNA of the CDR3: TGTGCCATCAGTGACGCCTACGCCAACCCTCAAGAGACCCAGTACTTC.